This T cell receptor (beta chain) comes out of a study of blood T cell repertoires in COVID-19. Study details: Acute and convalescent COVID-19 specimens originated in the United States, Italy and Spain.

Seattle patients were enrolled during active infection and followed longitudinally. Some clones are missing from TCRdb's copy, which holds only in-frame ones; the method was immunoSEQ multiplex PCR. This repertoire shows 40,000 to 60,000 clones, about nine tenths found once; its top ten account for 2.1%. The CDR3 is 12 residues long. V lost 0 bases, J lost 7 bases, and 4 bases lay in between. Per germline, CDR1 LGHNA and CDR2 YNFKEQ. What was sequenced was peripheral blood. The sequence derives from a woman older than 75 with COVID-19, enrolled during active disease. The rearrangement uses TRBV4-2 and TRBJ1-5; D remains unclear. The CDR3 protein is CASSQDGQPQHF. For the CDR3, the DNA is TGTGCCAGCAGCCAAGATGGCCAGCCCCAGCATTTT.